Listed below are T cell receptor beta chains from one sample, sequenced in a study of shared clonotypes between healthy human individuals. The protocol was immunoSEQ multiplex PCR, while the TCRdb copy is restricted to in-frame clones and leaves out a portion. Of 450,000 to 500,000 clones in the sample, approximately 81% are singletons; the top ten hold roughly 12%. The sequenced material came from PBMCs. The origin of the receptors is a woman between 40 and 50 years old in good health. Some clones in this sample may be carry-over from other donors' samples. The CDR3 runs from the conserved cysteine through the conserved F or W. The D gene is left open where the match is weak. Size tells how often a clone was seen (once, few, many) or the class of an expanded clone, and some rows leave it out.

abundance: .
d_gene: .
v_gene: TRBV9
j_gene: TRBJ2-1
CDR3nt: TGTGCCAGCAGCGTAGAAAGTGAGCAGTTCTTC
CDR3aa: CASSVESEQFF

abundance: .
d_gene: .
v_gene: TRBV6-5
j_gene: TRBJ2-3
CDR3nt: TGTGCCAGCAGTTTAAGACAGGCCGGCACAGATACGCAGTATTTT
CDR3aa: CASSLRQAGTDTQYF

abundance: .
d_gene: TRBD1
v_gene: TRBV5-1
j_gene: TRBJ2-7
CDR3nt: TGCGCCAGCAGTCCTGGGACAGGGAACACCTACGAGCAGTACTTC
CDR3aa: CASSPGTGNTYEQYF

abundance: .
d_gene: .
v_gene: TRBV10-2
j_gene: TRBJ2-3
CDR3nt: TGCGCCAGCAGTCGGCAGGGAGATACGCAGTATTTT
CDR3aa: CASSRQGDTQYF

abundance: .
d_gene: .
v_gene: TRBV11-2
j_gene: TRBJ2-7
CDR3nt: TGTGCCAGCAGCATGGACAGCCCCTACGAGCAGTACTTC
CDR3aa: CASSMDSPYEQYF

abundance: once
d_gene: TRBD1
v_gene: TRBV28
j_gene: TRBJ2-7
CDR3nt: TGTGCCAGCAGTAAGTGGGGACAGTTCTACGAGCAGTACTTC
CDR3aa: CASSKWGQFYEQYF

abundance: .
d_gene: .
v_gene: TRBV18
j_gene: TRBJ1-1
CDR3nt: TGTGCCAGCAGTAGTGAAGTTGAAGCTTTCTTT
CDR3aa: CASSSEVEAFF

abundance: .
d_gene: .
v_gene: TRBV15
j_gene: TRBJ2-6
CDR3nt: TGTGCCACCAGCAGACGCGACCGCCCTGGGGCCAACGTCCTGACTTTC
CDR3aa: CATSRRDRPGANVLTF

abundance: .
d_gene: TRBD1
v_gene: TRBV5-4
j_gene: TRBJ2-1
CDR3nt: TGTGCCAGCAGCGCCGACAGGGTGGGTGAGCAGTTCTTC
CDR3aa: CASSADRVGEQFF

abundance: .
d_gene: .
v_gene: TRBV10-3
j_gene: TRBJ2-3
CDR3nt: TGTGCCATCAGTGAGTCGGGCGGGAGCACAGATACGCAGTATTTT
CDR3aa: CAISESGGSTDTQYF

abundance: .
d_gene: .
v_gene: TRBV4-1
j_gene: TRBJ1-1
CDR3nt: TGCGCCAGCAGCCAAGATCCGGCGAACACTGAAGCTTTCTTT
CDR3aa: CASSQDPANTEAFF